This T cell receptor beta chain was identified in a study of T cells in Graves' hyperthyroidism and ophthalmopathy. RNA transcripts yielded amplified TCR beta CDR3 regions. A first-round RT-PCR of the TCR CDR3 used the HTBI primer set. TCRdb re-called the multiplex PCR reads through MiXCR, storing one row per CDR3 protein. The sample has about 640,000 distinct CDR3 sequences, roughly 20% seen once. Whole-study results and caveats: Most clonotypes that expanded in the thyroid above 0.001 also showed up in blood.

Used for diagnoses were clinical symptoms, serum thyroxine and TRAb, thyroid ultrasound and orbital computed tomography. The V and J ends lost 0 bases and 8 bases respectively, with 8 bases between them. Germline-derived CDR1 and CDR2 are SGHNT and YYREEE (reference sequence). CDR3 length equals 13 residues. Notes on this clonotype: Its antigen is not known.

Sample: blood. The genes are TRBV5-4 and TRBJ1-4; D is possibly TRBD1 (5 bases). The source of this sequence is a young man with Graves' ophthalmopathy. For the CDR3, the DNA is TGTGCCAGCAGCTTGGGACAGAGCGAAAAACTGTTTTTT. Residues: CASSLGQSEKLFF.